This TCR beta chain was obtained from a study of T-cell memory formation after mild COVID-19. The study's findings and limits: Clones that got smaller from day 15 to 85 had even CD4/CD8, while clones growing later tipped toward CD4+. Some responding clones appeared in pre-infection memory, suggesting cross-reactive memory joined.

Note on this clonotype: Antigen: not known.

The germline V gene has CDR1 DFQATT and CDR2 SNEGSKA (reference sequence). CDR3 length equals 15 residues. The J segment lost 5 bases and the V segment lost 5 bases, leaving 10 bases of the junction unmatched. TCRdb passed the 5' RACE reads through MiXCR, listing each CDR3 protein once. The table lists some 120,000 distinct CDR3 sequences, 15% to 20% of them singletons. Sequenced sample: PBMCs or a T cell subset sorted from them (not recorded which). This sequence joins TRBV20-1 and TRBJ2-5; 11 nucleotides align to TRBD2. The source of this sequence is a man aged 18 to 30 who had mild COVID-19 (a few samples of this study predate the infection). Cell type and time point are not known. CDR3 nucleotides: TGCAGTGCTGTATTAGCGGGGGGGCATGGGGAGACCCAGTACTTC. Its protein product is CSAVLAGGHGETQYF.